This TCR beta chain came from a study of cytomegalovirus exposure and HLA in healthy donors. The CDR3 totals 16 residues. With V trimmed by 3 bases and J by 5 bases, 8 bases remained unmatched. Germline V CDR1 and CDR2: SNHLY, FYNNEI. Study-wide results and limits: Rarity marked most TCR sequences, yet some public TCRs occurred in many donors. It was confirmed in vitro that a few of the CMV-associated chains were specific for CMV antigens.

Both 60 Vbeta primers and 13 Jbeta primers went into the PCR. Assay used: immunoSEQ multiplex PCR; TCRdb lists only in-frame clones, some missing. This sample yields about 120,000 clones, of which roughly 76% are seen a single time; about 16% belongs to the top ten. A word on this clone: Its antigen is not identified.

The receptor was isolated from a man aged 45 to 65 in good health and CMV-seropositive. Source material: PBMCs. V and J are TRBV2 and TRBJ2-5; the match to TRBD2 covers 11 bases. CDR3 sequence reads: CASSDVSGGAGETQYF. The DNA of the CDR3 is TGTGCCAGCAGTGATGTTAGCGGGGGGGCCGGGGAGACCCAGTACTTC.